The 31 T cell receptor beta chains given below trace back to one sample, sequenced in a study of T cell repertoires in cytomegalovirus infection. MiXCR, applied by TCRdb to the reads, yields one record per CDR3 protein. The sample has nearly 650,000 distinct CDR3 sequences, about 24% seen once. The specimen sequenced was CD8+ T cells from PBMCs. The source of these receptors is a human donor in good health (CMV status not recorded). Some clones in this sample may be carry-over from other donors' samples.

Here the CDR3 reads CASSFIGQWNTEAFF. The CDR3 bases are TGTGCCAGCAGTTTTATCGGTCAGTGGAACACTGAAGCTTTCTTT. This rearrangement joins TRBV28 to TRBJ1-1; D remains ambiguous. V dropped 3 bases and J dropped 1 base, with 12 bases sitting between them. This CDR3 contains 15 residues. CDR1 is MDHEN, CDR2 SYDVKM, per germline.

This clonotype was detected a few times. The chain uses TRBV2 and TRBJ2-1; the match to TRBD1 covers 11 bases. V trimming: 4 bases; J trimming: 10 bases; junction bases outside the gene matches: 12. The CDR3 runs to 16 residues. Germline CDR1 is SNHLY and CDR2 is FYNNEI. CDR3 residues: CASSGAGQGADGEQFF. The CDR3 bases are TGTGCCAGCAGTGGAGCCGGACAGGGGGCGGATGGGGAGCAGTTCTTC.

Worth noting for this clonotype: A read error may be the cause here, since a much bigger clone is one base away. The chain employs TRBV7-2 and TRBJ2-3; 7 bases agree with TRBD1. This CDR3 spans 14 amino acids. Germline V gene sequence: CDR1 SGHTA, CDR2 FQGNSA. The CDR3 reads CANSLGGLTDTQYF. The CDR3 DNA is TGTGCCAACAGCTTAGGGGGCCTTACAGATACGCAGTATTTT.

Only a few counts were recorded for this clonotype. The CDR3 here is CSVVVAGDYNEQFF. DNA for the CDR3: TGCAGCGTTGTTGTAGCGGGGGACTACAATGAGCAGTTCTTC. The chain employs TRBV29-1 and TRBJ2-1; TRBD2 matches 9 bases. This CDR3 is 14 amino acids long. The junction had 4 bases not matched to a gene; V was cut back by 4 bases and J by 3 bases. Germline-derived CDR1 and CDR2 are SQVTM and ANQGSEA.

This clonotype was seen more than once but under ten times. The V call is TRBV19, the J call TRBJ1-5; 8 nucleotides agree with TRBD1. This CDR3 is built from 15 residues. In germline, CDR1 is LNHDA, CDR2 SQIVND (reference sequence). Trimming took 10 bases from V and 5 from J; bases not matched to a gene: 13. CDR3 DNA: TGTGCCACCGCTACGCCTGGACAGGGCTATCAGCCCCAGCATTTT. Residues: CATATPGQGYQPQHF.

A note on this clonotype: A much more abundant neighbour one base away suggests this may be a read error. V is TRBV7-9 and J is TRBJ2-3, with TRBD2 matching 7 bases. CDR3 length: 15 residues. Germline lookup yields CDR1 SEHNR and CDR2 FQNEAQ (reference sequence). CDR3 region: CTSSPRTSGTDTQYF. CDR3 sequence (DNA): TGTACCAGCAGCCCCAGGACTAGTGGTACAGATACGCAGTATTTT. Full variable domain (outside the CDR3, taken from reference TRBV7-9 and TRBJ2-3): DTGVSQNPRHKITKRGQNVTFRCDPISEHNRLYWYRQTLGQGPEFLTYFQNEAQLEKSRLLSDRFSAERPKGSFSTLEIQRTEQGDSAMYLCTSSPRTSGTDTQYFGPGTRLTVL.

At least ten counts were recorded for this clonotype. The V call is TRBV7-6, the J call TRBJ2-3; 7 bases fit TRBD1. The CDR3 runs 17 residues. Trimming took 3 bases from V and 5 from J; bases not matched to a gene: 14. Germline lookup yields CDR1 SGHVS and CDR2 FNYEAQ. CDR3 sequence reads: CASSFPRQGGEGDTQYF. The CDR3 nucleotides are TGTGCCAGCAGCTTTCCTCGACAGGGTGGAGAAGGAGATACGCAGTATTTT. The full variable domain, completed using reference TRBV7-6 and TRBJ2-3, is GAGVSQSPRYKVTKRGQDVALRCDPISGHVSLYWYRQALGQGPEFLTYFNYEAQQDKSGLPNDRFSAERPEGSISTLTIQRTEQRDSAMYRCASSFPRQGGEGDTQYFGPGTRLTVL.

J is TRBJ2-5 and V is TRBV28; 7 bases fit TRBD2. The CDR3 spans 14 residues. The germline CDR1 and CDR2 sequences are MDHEN and SYDVKM. The trim removed 8 bases at V and 3 bases at J, leaving 9 bases unmatched. CDR3 sequence: CASLPNGGKETQYF. CDR3 DNA: TGTGCCAGCCTTCCGAACGGGGGGAAAGAGACCCAGTACTTC.

This clonotype was seen only a few times. The chain links TRBV9 to TRBJ1-3; tentatively, D is TRBD1 (5 bases). The CDR3 extends over 17 amino acids. Germline V gene sequence: CDR1 SGDLS, CDR2 YYNGEE. V shed 4 bases and J shed 0 bases, with 17 bases lying between them. The CDR3 DNA reads TGTGCCAGCAGCACCTCGGACAAGCCCTTCTCTGGAAACACCATATATTTT. Protein product: CASSTSDKPFSGNTIYF.

This clonotype was found a few times. V gene TRBV29-1 combines with J gene TRBJ2-2; D remains ambiguous. Germline V gene sequence: CDR1 SQVTM, CDR2 ANQGSEA. The CDR3 length is 12 residues. Between the trimmed V and J ends, which lost 4 bases and 6 bases, there was a span of 9 bases. CDR3: CSVVLGPGELFF. CDR3 nucleotide sequence: TGCAGCGTTGTTCTTGGACCCGGGGAGCTGTTTTTT.

This clonotype has ten or more counts. The rearrangement joins TRBV28 to TRBJ1-4; D is unresolved. The germline CDR1 and CDR2 sequences are MDHEN and SYDVKM. The V and J ends lost 0 bases and 0 bases respectively, with 8 bases between them. This CDR3 contains 16 residues. CDR3 region: CASSLWEGSTNEKLFF. CDR3 sequence (DNA): TGTGCCAGCAGTTTATGGGAAGGATCAACTAATGAAAAACTGTTTTTT.

This clonotype was picked up many times. A junction end diverges from the germline sequence, so it may reflect a read error. The V call is TRBV7-6, the J call TRBJ1-6; D is unclear. The CDR3 spans 11 residues. From germline, CDR1 is SGHVS and CDR2 FNYEAQ. The CDR3 loop reads CASIFPQPGNF. CDR3 sequence (DNA): TGTGCCAGCATCTTTCCCCAACCGGGGAACTTT.

This chain joins TRBV7-9 and TRBJ2-3; 8 bases match TRBD1. J was trimmed by 2 bases and V by 0 bases; bases with no gene match: 7. Germline V gives CDR1 SEHNR, CDR2 FQNEAQ (reference sequence). This CDR3 contains 17 residues. CDR3 coding DNA: TGTGCCAGCAGCTTAGCGGACAGGGCGTTTAACACAGATACGCAGTATTTT. Translation gives CASSLADRAFNTDTQYF.

There are a few counts of this clonotype. The chain recombines TRBV28 with TRBJ1-5; the match to TRBD1 covers 9 bases. V lost 3 bases and J lost 6; bases outside the gene matches: 6. The CDR3 contains 15 residues. Germline assignment: CDR1 MDHEN and CDR2 SYDVKM. Here the CDR3 reads CASSFLTGGLQPQHF. Written as DNA, the CDR3 is TGTGCCAGCAGTTTCTTAACAGGGGGCCTTCAGCCCCAGCATTTT. Filled out from reference TRBV28 and TRBJ1-5, the complete variable domain reads DVKVTQSSRYLVKRTGEKVFLECVQDMDHENMFWYRQDPGLGLRLIYFSYDVKMKEKGDIPEGYSVSREKKERFSLILESASTNQTSMYLCASSFLTGGLQPQHFGDGTRLSIL.

The count of this clonotype is one. The rearrangement joins TRBV14 to TRBJ2-5, with 10 bases that match TRBD1. V shed 4 bases and J 2 bases; nucleotides not matched to a gene: 7. Germline V CDR1 and CDR2: SGHDN, FVKESK. The CDR3 contains 16 residues. DNA of the CDR3: TGTGCCAGCAGCCTCCGGGACAGGGGAAATCAAGAGACCCAGTACTTC. It specifies CASSLRDRGNQETQYF.

CDR3 in amino acids: CASSLSPGRGRGELFF. The CDR3 DNA reads as TGTGCCAGCAGTTTATCGCCGGGACGCGGGCGCGGGGAGCTGTTTTTT. V usage is TRBV27 and J usage is TRBJ2-2; tentatively, D is TRBD1 or TRBD2 (5 bases each). CDR1 is MNHEY, CDR2 SMNVEV, per germline (reference sequence). The CDR3 is made up of 16 amino acids. The V and J ends lost 0 bases and 7 bases respectively, with 15 bases between them.

In its sample, this clonotype was seen many times. The CDR3 DNA is TGCGCCAGCAGCTTGGCCACTAGCGGGGGGGCCCCTTACAATGAGCAGTTCTTC. This translates into CASSLATSGGAPYNEQFF. The chain links TRBV5-1 to TRBJ2-1; 13 bases agree with TRBD2. The CDR3 contains 18 residues. Germline lookup yields CDR1 SGHRS and CDR2 YFSETQ. V was pared by 0 bases and J by 4 bases, with 7 bases of the junction left unmatched.

This clonotype was detected many times. The chain has TRBV7-9 and TRBJ2-3; D unresolved. Germline V gene data show CDR1 as SEHNR and CDR2 as FQNEAQ (reference sequence). Trimming pared 5 bases from V and 0 bases from J, leaving 9 bases between. The CDR3 extends over 14 amino acids. The CDR3 DNA reads as TGTGCCAGCAGCCCGAGTGACAGCACAGATACGCAGTATTTT. This codes for CASSPSDSTDTQYF.

There are many counts of this clonotype. The chain is built from TRBV6-5 and TRBJ1-1; D is unclear. The V end lost 2 bases, the J end lost 1 base, and 11 bases lay between the germline ends. CDR1 is MNHEY and CDR2 is SVGAGI in the germline V gene. This CDR3 has 15 residues. This chain's CDR3 is CASSYVFSRNTEAFF. DNA for the CDR3: TGTGCCAGCAGTTACGTATTCAGTCGGAACACTGAAGCTTTCTTT.

The chain employs TRBV6-4 and TRBJ2-1; TRBD2 matches at 9 bases. J was trimmed by 4 bases and V by 3 bases; bases with no gene match: 7. CDR3 length equals 16 residues. Germline V CDR1 and CDR2: MRHNA, SNTAGT. The CDR3 sequence is CASSEVGGGVYNEQFF. The CDR3 DNA reads TGTGCCAGCAGTGAGGTCGGCGGGGGGGTATACAATGAGCAGTTCTTC.

The rearrangement uses TRBV27 and TRBJ2-2, with a tentative D call TRBD2 (5 bases). The CDR3 is 14 amino acids. Germline V gene data show CDR1 as MNHEY and CDR2 as SMNVEV (reference sequence). V was clipped by 10 bases and J by 0 bases, with 12 bases between them. The CDR3 here is CATSLGTNTGELFF. CDR3 nucleotides: TGTGCCACCTCACTAGGGACGAACACCGGGGAGCTGTTTTTT.

The chain uses TRBV28 and TRBJ1-3; D is ambiguous. The V gene's germline CDR1 is MDHEN and CDR2 SYDVKM. The CDR3 spans 12 residues. V was pared by 3 bases and J by 4 bases, with 4 bases between. The CDR3 loop is CASSFEGNTIYF. CDR3 bases: TGTGCCAGCAGTTTCGAGGGAAACACCATATATTTT.

This clonotype has a count of ten or more. The J gene is TRBJ1-1, the V gene TRBV28; D is perhaps TRBD1 (5 bases). The CDR3 contains 15 residues. Germline V CDR1 and CDR2: MDHEN, SYDVKM. V dropped 6 bases and J dropped 3 bases, with 17 bases sitting between them. CDR3 sequence reads: CASSIRGAGYTEAFF. The CDR3 nucleotides are TGTGCCAGCAGCATAAGGGGCGCGGGGTACACTGAAGCTTTCTTT.

This clonotype was counted many times. The chain has TRBV27 and TRBJ1-5; 8 nucleotides match TRBD1. Germline V gene lookup returns CDR1 MNHEY and CDR2 SMNVEV (reference sequence). V lost 3 bases, J lost 1 base, and 2 bases stayed unmatched. This CDR3 has 15 residues. The CDR3 coding sequence is TGTGCCAGCAGTTTGGGACAGGCGAGCAATCAGCCCCAGCATTTT. It specifies CASSLGQASNQPQHF.

In this sample, this clonotype turned up many times. V gene TRBV7-9 combines with J gene TRBJ2-7; 9 bases align to TRBD1. V was clipped by 4 bases and J by 2 bases; unmatched bases: 3. CDR3 length: 14 amino acids. Germline V gene data show CDR1 as SEHNR and CDR2 as FQNEAQ (reference sequence). CDR3 region: CASSSGQGAYEQYV. CDR3 nucleotides: TGTGCCAGCAGCTCGGGACAGGGAGCCTACGAGCAGTACGTC.

This clonotype was counted between two and nine times. This chain joins TRBV15 and TRBJ2-2; TRBD1 aligns across 8 bases. J gave up 4 bases and V 3 bases, and 7 bases lay outside the gene matches. The CDR3 has 16 residues. CDR1 and CDR2 (germline): LNHNV, YYDKDF (reference sequence). CDR3 DNA: TGTGCCACCAGCAGGCGAGGGACAGGCCCCACCGGGGAGCTGTTTTTT. It translates to CATSRRGTGPTGELFF.

The V gene is TRBV6-2 or TRBV6-3, the J gene TRBJ1-1; 7 nucleotides match TRBD1. After removal of 2 bases from V and 6 bases from J, the junction contained 6 bases not matched to a gene. The CDR3 sequence is 14 residues long. From germline, CDR1 is MNHEY and CDR2 SVGEGT. CDR3 DNA: TGTGCCAGCAGTTACCTAGGGACAGATTCTGAAGCTTTCTTT. Amino acid sequence: CASSYLGTDSEAFF.

The DNA for the CDR3 is TGTGCCAGCAGCTTGGGGAGTCAGGCGGCGGGCTACACCTTC. Protein product: CASSLGSQAAGYTF. The chain uses TRBV5-6 and TRBJ1-2; the D is unclear. CDR1 and CDR2 from the germline V gene are SGHDT and YYEEEE. Trimming shortened V by 0 bases and J by 8 bases, and 14 bases separated the two germline ends. The CDR3 extends over 14 amino acids.

The chain is built from TRBV14 and TRBJ1-4; 7 positions agree with TRBD1. The trim removed 4 bases at V and 5 bases at J, leaving 7 bases unmatched. Germline-derived CDR1 and CDR2 are SGHDN and FVKESK. The CDR3 is made up of 15 amino acids. CDR3 protein: CASSPRDRRNEKLFF. The DNA of the CDR3 is TGTGCCAGCAGCCCACGGGACAGAAGGAATGAAAAACTGTTTTTT. The full variable domain, completed using reference TRBV14 and TRBJ1-4, is EAGVTQFPSHSVIEKGQTVTLRCDPISGHDNLYWYRRVMGKEIKFLLHFVKESKQDESGMPNNRFLAERTGGTYSTLKVQPAELEDSGVYFCASSPRDRRNEKLFFGSGTQLSVL.

This clonotype was seen a few times. J is TRBJ1-4 and V is TRBV29-1, with a weak D call TRBD1 (5 bases). Germline assignment: CDR1 SQVTM and CDR2 ANQGSEA. CDR3 size: 12 residues. V was trimmed by 7 bases and J by 4 bases, leaving 10 bases between them. The CDR3 is CSGTGDNEKLFF. Here the CDR3 DNA reads TGCAGCGGGACGGGGGATAATGAAAAACTGTTTTTT. Complete variable domain (other parts from reference TRBV29-1 and TRBJ1-4): SAVISQKPSRDICQRGTSLTIQCQVDSQVTMMFWYRQQPGQSLTLIATANQGSEATYESGFVIDKFPISRPNLTFSTLTVSNMSPEDSSIYLCSGTGDNEKLFFGSGTQLSVL.

The rearrangement joins TRBV7-2 to TRBJ2-5; D may be TRBD2 (6 bases). Between the trimmed V and J ends, which lost 8 bases and 4 bases, there was a span of 11 bases. The CDR3 contains 12 residues. Germline V gene lookup returns CDR1 SGHTA and CDR2 FQGNSA. The CDR3 here is CASSDGGETQYF. Written as DNA, the CDR3 is TGTGCCAGCTCGGACGGGGGAGAGACCCAGTACTTC. Drawing the rest from reference TRBV7-2 and TRBJ2-5, the complete variable domain is GAGVSQSPSNKVTEKGKDVELRCDPISGHTALYWYRQSLGQGLEFLIYFQGNSAPDKSGLPSDRFSAERTGGSVSTLTIQRTQQEDSAVYLCASSDGGETQYFGPGTRLLVL.